The clone carrying this T cell receptor beta chain has a handful of counts. Here immunoSEQ multiplex PCR was the method, and the copy in TCRdb shows in-frame clones only, minus some. The sample shows about 120,000 clones, around 89% of them seen only once. The sample is drawn from a study of control samples from healthy donors and cancer patients. Germline assignment: CDR1 LNHDA and CDR2 SQIVND (reference sequence). V was trimmed by 4 bases and J by 7 bases, leaving 11 bases between them. This CDR3 is 13 amino acids long. Sequences were obtained from blood. The rearrangement joins TRBV19 to TRBJ1-5; D unclear. This clonotype was sampled from a man over 45 in good health. The CDR3 sequence: CASSNSHGQPQHF. CDR3 DNA: TGTGCCAGTAGTAACAGTCATGGGCAGCCCCAGCATTTT.